This T cell receptor beta chain was captured in a study of T cell responses to AZD1222 COVID-19 vaccine. Study observations and caveats: It was only after the peak T cell response that any repertoires were sampled. Spike-specific TCR breadth and depth both grew after two AZD1222 doses.

The V end lost 10 bases, the J end lost 9 bases, and 22 bases lay between the germline ends. The length of the CDR3 is 14 residues. The germline CDR1 and CDR2 sequences are ENHRY and SYGVKD. Note on this clone: Its antigen remains unknown.

Only in-frame clones appear in the TCRdb table, and some are missing; sequencing was by immunoSEQ multiplex PCR. The sample carries roughly 100,000 clones, roughly 90% recorded once. This receptor was obtained from an adult in good health. The sample was peripheral blood, taken on day 0 of AZD1222 vaccination. The chain joins TRBV10-3 to TRBJ1-5; the D gene is possibly TRBD1 (5 bases). Here the CDR3 reads CATRLGAGLAPQHF. CDR3 bases: TGTGCCACCCGTTTAGGGGCAGGGTTGGCGCCCCAGCATTTT.